This T cell receptor beta chain was sequenced during a study of shared clonotypes between healthy human individuals. Profiled with immunoSEQ multiplex PCR; TCRdb holds only in-frame clones, not every one. The data show about 2.4 million clones, 93% seen once. Germline V gene lookup returns CDR1 SGHRS and CDR2 YFSETQ. The V gene lost 4 bases and the J gene lost 4 bases, with 20 bases spanning the gap. CDR3 length: 16 amino acids. This receptor was obtained from a man aged 18 to 29 in good health. Some clones in this sample may be carry-over from other donors' samples. The chain carries TRBV5-1 and TRBJ2-5; D may be TRBD1 or TRBD2 (5 bases each). Sequencing was carried out using naive CD4+ T cells from PBMCs. The subset is: CD45RA+ positively selected. The CDR3 coding sequence is TGCGCCAGCAGCACGACTCCCGGGACCGGAACAGAGACCCAGTACTTC. Translating gives CASSTTPGTGTETQYF.